The clone carrying this T cell receptor (beta chain) has more than one count but fewer than ten. Its antigen is undetermined. The source of the sample is a study of T-cell memory formation after mild COVID-19. TCRdb redid the calling of the 5' RACE reads with MiXCR, one entry per CDR3 protein. The repertoire holds approximately 400,000 distinct CDR3 sequences, with 24% as singletons. The V gene's germline CDR1 is SGHTA and CDR2 FQGNSA. The CDR3 has 15 amino acids. V lost 2 bases and J 8 bases, leaving 13 bases between the germline ends. Study findings and constraints: There were some responding clones in pre-infection memory, which suggested that cross-reactive memory had joined. Clones which contracted sat mainly in CM and EM if CD4+, and in EMRA if CD8+.

The chain links TRBV7-2 to TRBJ1-6; D possibly corresponds to TRBD1 (5 bases). This TCR came from an adult woman who had mild COVID-19 (a few samples of this study predate the infection). Cell type and time point are not known. Material for sequencing was PBMCs or a T cell subset sorted from them (not recorded which). CDR3 DNA sequence: TGTGCCAGCAGCTTATCATCAGGGTCTCATTCACCCCTCCACTTT. This sequence encodes CASSLSSGSHSPLHF.